These T cell receptor beta chains were read from a single sample in a study of T-cell reconstitution after alpha-beta-depleted transplantation in children. TCRdb reanalysed the PCR reads using MiXCR and keeps one entry per CDR3 protein. The data contain some 460,000 distinct CDR3 sequences, about 16% of them singletons. Sample: PBMCs, mostly from graft donor cells, taken 360 days after TCRalphabeta/CD19-depleted stem cell transplant. All receptors come from a boy under two years old who had a stem cell transplant for Wiskott-Aldrich syndrome, so the T cells may come from the graft donor. Both conserved end residues are part of each CDR3. D genes are given only for firm matches.

D gene,V gene,J gene,CDR3 protein
.,TRBV7-9,TRBJ2-7,CASSPKGGEQYF
TRBD1,TRBV7-9,TRBJ2-7,CASSVPGQGLEQYF
.,TRBV20-1,TRBJ1-5,CSARESYSNQPQHF
TRBD2,TRBV29-1,TRBJ2-7,CSVSGLAVPTSWGPRF
TRBD1,TRBV11-2,TRBJ2-7,CASSLTGQGFLRTYEQYF
.,TRBV5-1,TRBJ2-6,CASSSLAGANVLTF
TRBD2,TRBV2,TRBJ2-3,CASKGLAGPRGTQYF
.,TRBV4-3,TRBJ2-2,CASSQDRAGPSTGELFF
.,TRBV6-5,TRBJ2-1,CASSYSAQGLQFF
.,TRBV29-1,TRBJ2-3,CSVAVADTQYF
.,TRBV12-3/TRBV12-4,TRBJ2-5,CASTYRIFETQYF
TRBD2,TRBV7-2,TRBJ2-2,CASSSTKTSGRAGELFF
TRBD2,TRBV29-1,TRBJ2-5,CSVTSGSLGETQYF
.,TRBV6-5,TRBJ2-7,CASSYSTGRSHEQYF
.,TRBV27,TRBJ2-6,CASSKNDRRANVLTF
.,TRBV6-5,TRBJ1-4,CASSSAGPTNEKLFF
.,TRBV24-1,TRBJ2-5,CATSEKGQETQYF
.,TRBV7-9,TRBJ1-4,CASSLVGSNEKLFF
TRBD1,TRBV3-1,TRBJ2-2,CASTQGAMANTGELFF
.,TRBV6-5,TRBJ2-5,CASSYWDKEGETQYF
TRBD2,TRBV24-1,TRBJ2-2,CATSDPTSGGNTGELFF
.,TRBV7-9,TRBJ2-7,CASSLHPYGSYEQYF
.,TRBV12-3/TRBV12-4,TRBJ2-1,CASSLRIGDFYNEQFF
.,TRBV6-1,TRBJ2-5,CASSPTRGETQYF
.,TRBV3-1,TRBJ2-1,CASNQKLGSSYNEQFF
.,TRBV10-3,TRBJ2-5,CAISLVPRKETQYF
.,TRBV11-2,TRBJ2-7,CASSLAGHRHQYF
TRBD2,TRBV4-1,TRBJ2-1,CASSPRLAGVNEQFF
.,TRBV21-1,TRBJ2-1,CASSKGTQTSGYNEQFF
.,TRBV6-2/TRBV6-3,TRBJ2-7,CASSRSGLAREQYF
.,TRBV25-1,TRBJ2-7,CASSDPGPGVYEQYF
.,TRBV12-3/TRBV12-4,TRBJ1-1,CASSFVGNTEAFF
TRBD1,TRBV20-1,TRBJ1-5,CSVETGTGFLPQHF
TRBD2,TRBV3-1,TRBJ2-3,CASSQDREREGGTDTQYF
.,TRBV12-3/TRBV12-4,TRBJ2-1,CASSLRRFEQFF
TRBD1,TRBV5-1,TRBJ1-1,CASSLPYRGRNTEAFF
.,TRBV29-1,TRBJ2-1,CSVDYRTYNEQFF
.,TRBV24-1,TRBJ2-2,CATSDLGGPGELFF
.,TRBV5-1,TRBJ2-3,CASSSRIVTDTQYF
.,TRBV12-3/TRBV12-4,TRBJ2-2,CASSFGLWANGELFF
TRBD2,TRBV7-9,TRBJ2-7,CASSLAGLAYEQYF
TRBD2,TRBV5-6,TRBJ2-1,CASSFRLAGGALSFF
TRBD2,TRBV25-1,TRBJ2-4,CASSRSGGNIQYF
.,TRBV4-1,TRBJ2-7,CASTRGAAYEQYF
.,TRBV5-1,TRBJ2-1,CASSFWRYEQFF
.,TRBV5-1,TRBJ2-7,CASSLAGRGTYEQYF
TRBD2,TRBV3-1,TRBJ2-2,CASSHGSGSMTTGELFF
.,TRBV20-1,TRBJ2-5,CSARDITYQETQYF
TRBD1,TRBV12-3/TRBV12-4,TRBJ2-3,CASSLPIRGSTDTQYF
.,TRBV12-3/TRBV12-4,TRBJ1-1,CASSLISGAEAFF
TRBD1,TRBV5-1,TRBJ2-7,CASSGGQNEQYF
.,TRBV4-1,TRBJ2-3,CASSEPGARTDTQYF
.,TRBV5-1,TRBJ2-1,CASNAQTGDYNEQFF
.,TRBV9,TRBJ2-5,CASSVALLQGPEETQYF
.,TRBV20-1,TRBJ2-6,CSARRLSGANVLTF